What follows is one T cell receptor (beta chain) and its context. Its cognate antigen is unknown. V gave up 1 base and J gave up 4 bases; unmatched junction bases: 7. Germline CDR1 reads MGHRA; CDR2 reads YSYEKL. The CDR3 spans 17 residues. TCRdb's copy holds only in-frame clones and misses some; the assay was immunoSEQ multiplex PCR. The sample lists about 1.1 million clones, more than 75% seen once, with under 0.6% in the top ten. This entry belongs to a study of shared clonotypes between healthy human individuals. Whole-study findings and limits: Specimens sampled were limited to blood, with tissue repertoires likely differing. Non-shared clonotypes showed lower generation probabilities than clonotypes common to all four donors.

All donors were healthy HIV-negative adults lacking recent acute infections or vaccinations. The clonotype comes from a man between 18 and 29 years old in good health. Some clones in this sample may be carry-over from other donors' samples. This sequence joins TRBV4-1 and TRBJ2-1; 10 bases align to TRBD2. Sample: memory CD4+ T cells from PBMCs. Subset of the sample: CD45RA-negative fraction. The CDR3 DNA is TGCGCCAGCAGCCAAGGATGGCTAGCGGGGGTTTACAATGAGCAGTTCTTC. This codes for CASSQGWLAGVYNEQFF.